This TCR beta chain was documented in a study of CD8+ T cells in alopecia areata. In the study overall: Among treated patients, oral tofacitinib was administered at 5 to 10 mg twice daily.

RNA was isolated and reverse transcribed to cDNA, the sequencing template. The assay was immunoSEQ multiplex PCR, and TCRdb's table has in-frame clones only and misses some. The sample consists of some 210,000 clones, 50% to 60% of them appearing once. Alopecia areata patients had lesional scalp punch biopsies and peripheral blood taken from them. PBMCs, the starting material, were the source of sorted CD4+ and CD8+ T cells. Germline assignment: CDR1 MGHRA and CDR2 YSYEKL. V shed 0 bases and J shed 1 base, with 12 bases lying between them. This CDR3 is 17 amino acids long. This TCR was sampled from a human donor with alopecia areata. Sequences were derived from CD4+ T cells sorted from blood, sampled at week 0. This chain uses TRBV4-1 with TRBJ1-4; D ambiguous. The CDR3, as DNA: TGCGCCAGCAGCCAAGAGCCCGTAGTCGGAACTAATGAAAAACTGTTTTTT. Protein sequence: CASSQEPVVGTNEKLFF.